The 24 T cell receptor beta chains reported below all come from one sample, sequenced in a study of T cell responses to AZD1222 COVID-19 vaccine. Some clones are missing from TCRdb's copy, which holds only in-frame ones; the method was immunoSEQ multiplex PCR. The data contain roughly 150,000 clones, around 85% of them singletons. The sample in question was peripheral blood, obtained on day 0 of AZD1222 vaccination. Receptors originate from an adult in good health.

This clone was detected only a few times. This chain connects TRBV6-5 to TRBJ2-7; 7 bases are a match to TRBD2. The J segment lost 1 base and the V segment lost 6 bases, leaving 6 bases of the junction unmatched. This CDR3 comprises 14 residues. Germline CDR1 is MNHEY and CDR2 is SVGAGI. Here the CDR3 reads CASRAAGKSYEQYF. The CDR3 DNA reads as TGTGCCAGCAGAGCAGCGGGGAAATCCTACGAGCAGTACTTC.

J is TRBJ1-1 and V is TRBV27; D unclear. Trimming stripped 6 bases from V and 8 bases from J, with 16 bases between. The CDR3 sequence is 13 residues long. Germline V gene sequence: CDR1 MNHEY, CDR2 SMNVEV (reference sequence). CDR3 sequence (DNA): TGTGCCAGCAGACTCAAGTACAGTACCGAAGCTTTCTTT. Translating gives CASRLKYSTEAFF.

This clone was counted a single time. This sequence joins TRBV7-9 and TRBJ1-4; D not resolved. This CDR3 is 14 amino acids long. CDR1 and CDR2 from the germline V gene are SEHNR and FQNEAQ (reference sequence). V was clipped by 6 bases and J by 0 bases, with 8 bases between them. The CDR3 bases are TGTGCCAGCAGACATGGCCCAACTAATGAAAAACTGTTTTTT. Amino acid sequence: CASRHGPTNEKLFF.

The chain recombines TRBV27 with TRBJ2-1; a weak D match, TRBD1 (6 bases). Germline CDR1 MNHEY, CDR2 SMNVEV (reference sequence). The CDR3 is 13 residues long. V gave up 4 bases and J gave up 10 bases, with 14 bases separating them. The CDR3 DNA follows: TGTGCCAGCAGTTCGTGGGGGCTAGGGGAGCAGTTCTTC. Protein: CASSSWGLGEQFF.

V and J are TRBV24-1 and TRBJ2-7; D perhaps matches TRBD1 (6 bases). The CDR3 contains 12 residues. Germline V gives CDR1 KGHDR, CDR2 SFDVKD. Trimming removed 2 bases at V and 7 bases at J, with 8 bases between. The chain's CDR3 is CATSDSDREQYF. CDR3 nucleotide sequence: TGTGCCACCAGTGATTCCGACAGGGAGCAGTACTTC.

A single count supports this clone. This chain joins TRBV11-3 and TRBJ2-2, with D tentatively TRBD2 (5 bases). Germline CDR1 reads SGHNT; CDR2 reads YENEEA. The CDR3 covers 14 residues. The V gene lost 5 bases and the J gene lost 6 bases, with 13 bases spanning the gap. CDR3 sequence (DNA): TGTGCCAGCAGCCTCCGGGGTCCCCCCGGGGAGCTGTTTTTT. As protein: CASSLRGPPGELFF.

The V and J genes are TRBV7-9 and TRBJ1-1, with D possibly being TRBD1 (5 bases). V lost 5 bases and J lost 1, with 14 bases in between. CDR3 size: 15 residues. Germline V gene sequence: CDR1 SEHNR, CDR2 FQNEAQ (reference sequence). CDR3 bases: TGTGCCAGCAGCCCATCTCAGGGTGCGAACACTGAAGCTTTCTTT. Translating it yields CASSPSQGANTEAFF.

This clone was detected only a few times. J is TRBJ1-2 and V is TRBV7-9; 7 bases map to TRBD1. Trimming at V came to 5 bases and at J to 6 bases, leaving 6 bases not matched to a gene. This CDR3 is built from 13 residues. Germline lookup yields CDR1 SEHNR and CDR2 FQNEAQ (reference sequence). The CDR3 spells CASSATGVHGYTF. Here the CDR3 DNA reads TGTGCCAGCAGCGCCACAGGGGTTCATGGCTACACCTTC.

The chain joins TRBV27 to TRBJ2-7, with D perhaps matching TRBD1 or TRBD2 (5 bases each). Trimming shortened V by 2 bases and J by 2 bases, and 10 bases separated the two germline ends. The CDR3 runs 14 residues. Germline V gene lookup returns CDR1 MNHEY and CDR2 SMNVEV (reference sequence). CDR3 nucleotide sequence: TGTGCCAGCAGTTTAAGCGAGGGGCCCTACGAGCAGTACTTC. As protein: CASSLSEGPYEQYF.

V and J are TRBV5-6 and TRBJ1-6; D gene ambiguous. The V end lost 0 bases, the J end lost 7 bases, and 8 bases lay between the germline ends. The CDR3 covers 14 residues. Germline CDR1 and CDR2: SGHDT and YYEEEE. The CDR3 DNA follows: TGTGCCAGCAGCTTGGGACGGATCAATTCACCCCTCCACTTT. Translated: CASSLGRINSPLHF.

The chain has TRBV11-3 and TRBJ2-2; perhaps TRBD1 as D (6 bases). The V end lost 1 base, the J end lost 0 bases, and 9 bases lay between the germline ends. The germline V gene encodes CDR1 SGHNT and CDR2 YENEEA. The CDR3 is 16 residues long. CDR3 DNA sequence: TGTGCCAGCAGCTTAGGGGGACAATCGAACACCGGGGAGCTGTTTTTT. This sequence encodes CASSLGGQSNTGELFF.

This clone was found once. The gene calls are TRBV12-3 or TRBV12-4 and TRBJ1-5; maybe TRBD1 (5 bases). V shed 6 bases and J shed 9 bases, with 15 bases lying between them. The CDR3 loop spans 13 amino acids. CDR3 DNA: TGTGCCAGCAGCTCCCGGGGGGGAGGGCCCCAGCATTTT. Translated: CASSSRGGGPQHF.

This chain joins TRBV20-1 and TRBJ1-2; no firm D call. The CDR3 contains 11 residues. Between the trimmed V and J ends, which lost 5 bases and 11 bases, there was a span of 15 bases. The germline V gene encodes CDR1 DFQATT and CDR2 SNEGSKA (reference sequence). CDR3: CSAGSFTPYTF. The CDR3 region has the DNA TGCAGTGCTGGATCGTTCACGCCGTACACCTTC.

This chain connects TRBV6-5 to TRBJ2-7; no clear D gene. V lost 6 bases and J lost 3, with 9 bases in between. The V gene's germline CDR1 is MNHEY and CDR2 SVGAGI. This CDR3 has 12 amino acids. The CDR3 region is CASRTSVYEQYF. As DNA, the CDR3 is TGTGCCAGCAGGACTTCGGTCTACGAGCAGTACTTC.

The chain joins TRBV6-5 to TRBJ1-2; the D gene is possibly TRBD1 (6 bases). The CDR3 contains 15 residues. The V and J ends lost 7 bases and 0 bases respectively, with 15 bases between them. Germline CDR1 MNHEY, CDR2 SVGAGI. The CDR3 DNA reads TGTGCCAGCACCAAACTAGGGGGGTCTAACTATGGCTACACCTTC. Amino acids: CASTKLGGSNYGYTF.

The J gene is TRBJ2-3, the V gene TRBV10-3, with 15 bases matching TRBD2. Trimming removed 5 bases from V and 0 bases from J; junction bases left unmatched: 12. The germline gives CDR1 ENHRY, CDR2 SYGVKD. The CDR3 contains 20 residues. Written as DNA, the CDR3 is TGTGCCATCAGTAACCTTCCGGGACTAGCGGGAGGAGCCAGCACAGATACGCAGTATTTT. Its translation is CAISNLPGLAGGASTDTQYF.

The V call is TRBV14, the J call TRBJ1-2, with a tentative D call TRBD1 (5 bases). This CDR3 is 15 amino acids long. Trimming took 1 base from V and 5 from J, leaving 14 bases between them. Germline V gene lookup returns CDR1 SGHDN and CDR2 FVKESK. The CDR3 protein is CASSQGALGVYGYTF. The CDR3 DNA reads TGTGCCAGCAGCCAAGGGGCACTGGGGGTTTATGGCTACACCTTC.

Written as DNA, the CDR3 is TGTGCCAGCAGCCTCTCTACCGGGACTAGCTTCGAGCAGTACTTC. Protein product: CASSLSTGTSFEQYF. This sequence joins TRBV2 and TRBJ2-7, with 9 positions matching TRBD2. This CDR3 has 15 amino acids. Germline CDR1 reads SNHLY; CDR2 reads FYNNEI. V lost 6 bases to trimming and J lost 6 bases; unmatched junction nucleotides: 12.

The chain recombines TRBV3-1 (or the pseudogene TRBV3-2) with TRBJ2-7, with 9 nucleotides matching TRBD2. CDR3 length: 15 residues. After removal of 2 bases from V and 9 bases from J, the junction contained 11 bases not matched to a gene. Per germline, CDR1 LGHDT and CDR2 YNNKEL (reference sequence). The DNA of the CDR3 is TGTGCCAGCAGCCAATGGTTAGCGGGAGTTTCTGGGCAGTACTTC. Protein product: CASSQWLAGVSGQYF.

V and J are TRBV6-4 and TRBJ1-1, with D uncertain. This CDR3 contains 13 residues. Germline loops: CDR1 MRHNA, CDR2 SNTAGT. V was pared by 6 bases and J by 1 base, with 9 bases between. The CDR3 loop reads CASSATENTEAFF. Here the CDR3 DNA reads TGTGCCAGCAGCGCTACTGAGAACACTGAAGCTTTCTTT.

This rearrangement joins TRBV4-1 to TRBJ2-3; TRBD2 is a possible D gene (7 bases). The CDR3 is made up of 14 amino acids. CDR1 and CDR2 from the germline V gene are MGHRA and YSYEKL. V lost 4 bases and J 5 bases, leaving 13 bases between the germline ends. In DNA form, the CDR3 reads TGCGCCAGCAGCCCCTCGAGGGGGGGAGATACGCAGTATTTT. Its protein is CASSPSRGGDTQYF.

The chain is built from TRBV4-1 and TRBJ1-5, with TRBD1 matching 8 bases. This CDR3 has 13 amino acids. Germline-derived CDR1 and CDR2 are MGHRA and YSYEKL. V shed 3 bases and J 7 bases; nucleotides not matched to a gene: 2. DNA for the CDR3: TGCGCCAGCAGCCAGACAGGGGAACAGCCCCAGCATTTT. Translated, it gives CASSQTGEQPQHF.

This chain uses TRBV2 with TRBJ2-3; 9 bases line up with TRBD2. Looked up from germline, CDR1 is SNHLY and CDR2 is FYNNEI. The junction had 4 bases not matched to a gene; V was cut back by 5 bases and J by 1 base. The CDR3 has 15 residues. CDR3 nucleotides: TGTGCCAGCAGTTTAGCGGGAGTGGGCACAGATACGCAGTATTTT. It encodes CASSLAGVGTDTQYF.

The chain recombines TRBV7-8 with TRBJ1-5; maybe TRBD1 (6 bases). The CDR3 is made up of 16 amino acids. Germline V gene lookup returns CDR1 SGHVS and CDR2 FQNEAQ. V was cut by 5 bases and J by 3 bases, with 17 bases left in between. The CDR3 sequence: CASSRQQGSYNQPQHF. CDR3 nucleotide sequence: TGTGCCAGCAGCCGCCAACAGGGATCCTACAATCAGCCCCAGCATTTT.